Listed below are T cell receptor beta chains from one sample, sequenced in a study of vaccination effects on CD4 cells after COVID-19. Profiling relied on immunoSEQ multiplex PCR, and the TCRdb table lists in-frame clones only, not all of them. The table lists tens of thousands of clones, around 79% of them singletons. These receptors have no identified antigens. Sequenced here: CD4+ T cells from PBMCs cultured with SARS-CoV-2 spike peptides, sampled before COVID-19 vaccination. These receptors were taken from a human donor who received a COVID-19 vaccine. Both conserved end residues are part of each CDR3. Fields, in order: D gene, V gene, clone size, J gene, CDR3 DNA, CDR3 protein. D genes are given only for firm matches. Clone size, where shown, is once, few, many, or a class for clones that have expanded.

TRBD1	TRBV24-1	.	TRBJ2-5	TGTGCCACCAGTGATACCAGGGGGCCAGGGGAGACCCAGTACTTC	CATSDTRGPGETQYF
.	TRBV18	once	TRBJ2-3	TGTGCCAGCTCACCACCTTTATCAGCGGATTACACAGATACGCAGTATTTT	CASSPPLSADYTDTQYF
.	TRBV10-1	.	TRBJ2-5	TGCGCCAGCAGTGAGGGGGTCGGGGTTCTAGTGGAGACCCAGTACTTC	CASSEGVGVLVETQYF
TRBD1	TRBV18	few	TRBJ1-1	TGTGCCAGCTCACCCGGACAGGGGAGCACTGAAGCTTTCTTT	CASSPGQGSTEAFF
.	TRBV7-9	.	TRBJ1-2	TGTGCCAGCACCCGCAGCGATAGCTATGGCTACACCTTC	CASTRSDSYGYTF
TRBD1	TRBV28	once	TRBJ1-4	TGTGCCAGCAGTTCAATCGGACAGGGGGCTGGGGAAAAACTGTTTTTT	CASSSIGQGAGEKLFF
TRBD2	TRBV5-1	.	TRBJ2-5	TGCGCCAGCAGCTCGCGGGGGAGTGAGACCCAGTACTTC	CASSSRGSETQYF
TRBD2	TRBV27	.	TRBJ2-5	TGTGCCAGCAGTTTAATAGCGGGGGGACAAGAGACCCAGTACTTC	CASSLIAGGQETQYF
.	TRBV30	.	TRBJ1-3	TGTGCCTGGAGTTTTTCCGGAGGGAGTTCTGGAAACACCATATATTTT	CAWSFSGGSSGNTIYF
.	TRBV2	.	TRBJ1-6	TGTGCCAGCACTTTGACTCGGCCTTATAATTCACCCCTCCACTTT	CASTLTRPYNSPLHF
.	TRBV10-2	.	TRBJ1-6	TGCGCCACCCAGGACAGACCCAGCTCCTATAATTCACCCCTCCACTTT	CATQDRPSSYNSPLHF
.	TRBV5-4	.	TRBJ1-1	TGTGCCAGCAGCATTGGACTGGCGAACACTGAAGCTTTCTTT	CASSIGLANTEAFF
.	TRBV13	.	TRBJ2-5	TGTGCCAGCAGCTTAGGAGTAGCGGAAGAGACCCAGTACTTC	CASSLGVAEETQYF
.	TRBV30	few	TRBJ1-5	TGTGCCTGGGGGGCAGGGATTAGCAATCAGCCCCAGCATTTT	CAWGAGISNQPQHF
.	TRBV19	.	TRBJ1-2	TGTGCCAGTAAATACAGGGTGCAAGCGTACTATGGCTACACCTTC	CASKYRVQAYYGYTF
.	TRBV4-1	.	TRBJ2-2	TGCGCCAGCAGGAGACAGTCGAACACCGGGGAGCTGTTTTTT	CASRRQSNTGELFF
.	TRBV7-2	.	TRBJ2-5	TGTGCCAGCAGCCGACCCGGTCCCGAGACCCAGTACTTC	CASSRPGPETQYF
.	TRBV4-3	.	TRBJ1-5	TGCGCCAGCAGCCAAGAGGGGGGAGGCAATCAGCCCCAGCATTTT	CASSQEGGGNQPQHF
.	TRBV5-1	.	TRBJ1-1	TGCGCCAGCAGCTTGGGCCGGGTCCAAAACACTGAAGCTTTCTTT	CASSLGRVQNTEAFF
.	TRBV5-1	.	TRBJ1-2	TGCGCCAGCAGCTTGGGCCGAAATGGCTACACCTTC	CASSLGRNGYTF
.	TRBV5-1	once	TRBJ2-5	TGCGCCAGCAGCTTGGATCCCCAAGAGACCCAGTACTTC	CASSLDPQETQYF
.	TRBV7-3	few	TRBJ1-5	TGTGCCGGGCCTTTACCATATAGCAATCAGCCCCAGCATTTT	CAGPLPYSNQPQHF
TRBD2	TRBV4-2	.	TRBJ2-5	TGTGCCAGCAGCCAAGCTAGCGGGGGCCCCTCGGCCCAGTACTTC	CASSQASGGPSAQYF
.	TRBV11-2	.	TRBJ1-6	TGTGCCAGCAGCTTACAGGGGTCCCCCCTCCACTTT	CASSLQGSPLHF
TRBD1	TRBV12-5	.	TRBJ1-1	TGTGCTAGTGGTTCTGACAGGGTCACTGAAGCTTTCTTT	CASGSDRVTEAFF
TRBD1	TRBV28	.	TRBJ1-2	TGTGCCAGATGGACAGGGGGCGGCTATGGCTACACCTTC	CARWTGGGYGYTF
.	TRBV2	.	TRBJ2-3	TGTGCCAGCAGTTTGACCCGATGGGCAGATACGCAGTATTTT	CASSLTRWADTQYF
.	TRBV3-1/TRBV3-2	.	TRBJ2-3	TGTGCCAGCAGCCACCCGGGACAAATCACAGATACGCAGTATTTT	CASSHPGQITDTQYF
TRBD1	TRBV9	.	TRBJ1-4	TGTGCCAGCGAACAGAGGCAGGGGGCGCCAACTAATGAAAAACTGTTTTTT	CASEQRQGAPTNEKLFF
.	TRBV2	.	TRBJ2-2	TGTGCCAGCAGTGCTCAGGGGGGCACCGGGGAGCTGTTTTTT	CASSAQGGTGELFF
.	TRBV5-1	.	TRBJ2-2	TGCGCCAGCAGCCCGGCCAATTCGCTTACCGGGGAGCTGTTTTTT	CASSPANSLTGELFF
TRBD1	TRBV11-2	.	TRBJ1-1	TGTGCCAGCAGCTCGGGACAGGGAGGTAGCACTGAAGCTTTCTTT	CASSSGQGGSTEAFF
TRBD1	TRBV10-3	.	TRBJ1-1	TGTGCCATCAGTACAGGGGGGAACACTGAAGCTTTCTTT	CAISTGGNTEAFF
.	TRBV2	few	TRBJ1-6	TGTGCCAGCACCGAGCAACTTCAGGGCGTAGGTAACTCACCCCTCCACTTT	CASTEQLQGVGNSPLHF
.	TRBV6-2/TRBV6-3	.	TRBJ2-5	TGTGCCAGCAGTTACGATCGAAGGGCCCCCCAAGAGACCCAGTACTTC	CASSYDRRAPQETQYF
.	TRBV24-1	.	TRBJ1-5	TGTGCCACCAGTGATTCCCGGGGCAGGAACAATCAGCCCCAGCATTTT	CATSDSRGRNNQPQHF
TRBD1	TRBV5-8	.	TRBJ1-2	TGTGCCAGCAGCTTGGATTGGACAGGGGGTTTTGGCTACACCTTC	CASSLDWTGGFGYTF
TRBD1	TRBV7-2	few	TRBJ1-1	TGTGCCAGCAGCTCCACAGGGGGTACGGGTGTAGCTTTCTTT	CASSSTGGTGVAFF
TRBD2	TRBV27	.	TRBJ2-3	TGTGCCAGCATCCGGGGCGGGGGGGCAACAGATACGCAGTATTTT	CASIRGGGATDTQYF
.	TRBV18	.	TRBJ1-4	TGTGCCAGCTCACCTCAGCAGGGGACTAATGAAAAACTGTTTTTT	CASSPQQGTNEKLFF
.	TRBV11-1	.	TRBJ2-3	TGTGCCAGCAGCTCAAGGTTCGGGACTAGCACAGATACGCAGTATTTT	CASSSRFGTSTDTQYF
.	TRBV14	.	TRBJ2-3	TGTGCCAGCAGCCCGGGCTCTTATACGCAGTATTTT	CASSPGSYTQYF